Below, 10 T cell receptor beta chains from the same sample are listed, as sequenced in a study of blood T cells in healthy people across ages. Through a sample-barcoded 5' primer and a J-beta primer mix, a second PCR was run for 7 to 11 cycles. TCRdb analysed the 5' RACE reads with MiXCR anew, one entry per CDR3 protein. The table has approximately 940,000 distinct CDR3 sequences, roughly 43% seen once; the top ten hold around 15%. Material: blood. Source of these receptors: a man between 25 and 39 years old in good health.

This clonotype was counted only a few times. This could be a read error, since a much larger clone is one nucleotide away. The chain recombines TRBV7-9 with TRBJ2-1; 8 bases are shared with TRBD1. The DNA matches TRBJ2-7 better at its end, which makes the J call doubtful. The CDR3 length is 17 residues. CDR1 and CDR2 from the germline V gene are SEHNR and FQNEAQ (reference sequence). In DNA form, the CDR3 reads TGTGCCAGCAGCTTAGCTCAACAGGGGGGCACCTACAATGAGCAGTACTTC. Residues: CASSLAQQGGTYNEQYF.

The chain couples TRBV2 to TRBJ1-1, with D unclear. V dropped 1 base and J dropped 1 base, with 10 bases sitting between them. CDR1 is SNHLY, CDR2 FYNNEI, per germline. This CDR3 has 15 residues. Here the CDR3 DNA reads TGTGCCAGCAGTGAAGTCCCAGATCCGAACACTGAAGCTTTCTTT. As protein: CASSEVPDPNTEAFF.

The rearrangement links TRBV14 to TRBJ2-1; TRBD1 or TRBD2 may be the D gene (6 bases each). V lost 1 base and J lost 13, with 14 bases in between. The CDR3 is 13 amino acids. The germline V gene has CDR1 SGHDN and CDR2 FVKESK. CDR3 in amino acids: CASSQVVEGVQFF. The CDR3 bases are TGTGCCAGCAGCCAAGTGGTGGAGGGGGTACAGTTCTTC.

This clonotype was recorded many times. CDR3 loop: CASSPNRDGKNIQYF. CDR3 sequence (DNA): TGTGCCAGCTCACCAAACCGGGACGGCAAAAACATTCAGTACTTC. The J gene is TRBJ2-4, the V gene TRBV18; D is possibly TRBD1 or TRBD2 (5 bases each). This CDR3 region has 15 residues. Germline lookup yields CDR1 KGHSH and CDR2 LQKENI. Trimming took 2 bases from V and 3 from J, leaving 11 bases between them.

V and J are TRBV20-1 and TRBJ2-3, with D unresolved. V was trimmed by 3 bases and J by 0 bases, leaving 10 bases between them. The germline V gene has CDR1 DFQATT and CDR2 SNEGSKA (reference sequence). This CDR3 is 14 amino acids long. The CDR3 DNA reads as TGCAGTGCTAGTCGGTGGGATAGCACAGATACGCAGTATTTT. It is translated as CSASRWDSTDTQYF.

This clonotype was seen only a few times. CDR3 coding DNA: TGTGCCAGCTCCGCAGGCTCTACGGGGCAGTACTTC. Translated: CASSAGSTGQYF. V gene TRBV28 combines with J gene TRBJ2-5, with D perhaps TRBD2 (5 bases). Trimming took off 8 bases at V and 11 bases at J, with 18 bases between the two ends. Germline CDR1 MDHEN, CDR2 SYDVKM. The CDR3 runs 12 residues.

The V call is TRBV24-1, the J call TRBJ1-2; maybe TRBD1 (5 bases). This CDR3 contains 15 residues. Germline V CDR1 and CDR2: KGHDR, SFDVKD. Trimming pared 3 bases from V and 1 base from J, leaving 11 bases between. In DNA, the CDR3 is TGTGCCACCAGTGATCCGGGACGGGGTAACTATGGCTACACCTTC. It specifies CATSDPGRGNYGYTF.

This chain links TRBV21-1 with TRBJ2-7; no DNA check was done on the table's D call, TRBD1. TRBV21-1 is a known pseudogene. CDR3 length: 16 residues. CDR3 nucleotide sequence: TGTGCCAGCAGCAAAGTGGGCAGCCCCTACTCCTACGAGCAGTACTTC. Residues: CASSKVGSPYSYEQYF.

The rearrangement joins TRBV5-1 to TRBJ2-5; tentatively, D is TRBD1 (5 bases). The CDR3 totals 18 residues. V was shortened by 0 bases and J by 5 bases, with 23 bases between the two germline ends. The germline V gene has CDR1 SGHRS and CDR2 YFSETQ. In DNA, the CDR3 is TGCGCCAGCAGCTTGGCTGCGCCTAGAAGGGGTTCTAGGGAGACCCAGTACTTC. Translating gives CASSLAAPRRGSRETQYF.

The chain is built from TRBV20-1 and TRBJ1-1; a weak D match, TRBD1 (6 bases). Trimming took off 0 bases at V and 1 base at J, with 15 bases between the two ends. Germline assignment: CDR1 DFQATT and CDR2 SNEGSKA (reference sequence). The CDR3 is 16 amino acids. For the CDR3, the DNA is TGCAGTGCTAGAGACCCCAGCAGGGGCGGGAACACTGAAGCTTTCTTT. Translating it yields CSARDPSRGGNTEAFF.